The T cell receptor beta chain described here comes from a study of shared clonotypes between healthy human individuals. Study in general: Three plates were used per donor for CD4 naive, three for CD4 memory, two for CD8 naive and one for CD8 memory.

This CDR3 has 15 residues. Trimming at V came to 6 bases and at J to 6 bases, leaving 9 bases not matched to a gene. Germline V gives CDR1 MDHEN, CDR2 SYDVKM. This clone has a single count. Sequencing used immunoSEQ multiplex PCR; TCRdb keeps in-frame clones, though not all of them. The profile covers about 680,000 clones, with around 67% appearing a single time and 1.5% to 2% taken by the ten largest. Splitting the CD4+ cells yielded a CD45RA+ naive subset and a CD45RA-negative memory subset. Material: memory CD4+ T cells sorted from blood. Specified subset: CD45RA-negative fraction. The TCR sequence derives from a woman aged 30 to 39 in good health. The J gene is TRBJ2-7, the V gene TRBV28; TRBD2 matches 12 bases. The CDR3 nucleotides are TGTGCCAGCAGCCAACGACCGGGACTAGCGGGCGAGCAGTACTTC. It codes for CASSQRPGLAGEQYF. Full variable domain (remainder filled in from reference TRBV28 and TRBJ2-7): DVKVTQSSRYLVKRTGEKVFLECVQDMDHENMFWYRQDPGLGLRLIYFSYDVKMKEKGDIPEGYSVSREKKERFSLILESASTNQTSMYLCASSQRPGLAGEQYFGPGTRLTVT.